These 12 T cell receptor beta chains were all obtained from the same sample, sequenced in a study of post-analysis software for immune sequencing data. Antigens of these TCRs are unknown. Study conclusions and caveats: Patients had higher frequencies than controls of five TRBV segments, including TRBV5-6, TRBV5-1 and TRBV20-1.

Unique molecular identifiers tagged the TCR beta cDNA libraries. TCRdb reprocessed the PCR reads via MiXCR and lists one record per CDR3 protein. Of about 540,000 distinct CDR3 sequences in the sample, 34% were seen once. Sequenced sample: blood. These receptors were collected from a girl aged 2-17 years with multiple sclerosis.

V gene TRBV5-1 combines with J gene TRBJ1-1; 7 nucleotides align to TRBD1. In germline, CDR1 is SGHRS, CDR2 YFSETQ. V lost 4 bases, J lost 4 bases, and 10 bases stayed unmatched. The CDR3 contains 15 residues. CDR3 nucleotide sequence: TGCGCCAGCAGCCCACAGACAGGGTTTGTCACTGAAGCTTTCTTT. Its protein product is CASSPQTGFVTEAFF.

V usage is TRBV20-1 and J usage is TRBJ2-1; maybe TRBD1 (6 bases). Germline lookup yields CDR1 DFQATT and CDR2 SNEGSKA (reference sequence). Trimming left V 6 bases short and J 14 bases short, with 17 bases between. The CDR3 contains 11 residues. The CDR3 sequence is CSAPSGAAEFF. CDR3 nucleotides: TGCAGTGCACCCTCAGGGGCCGCGGAGTTCTTC.

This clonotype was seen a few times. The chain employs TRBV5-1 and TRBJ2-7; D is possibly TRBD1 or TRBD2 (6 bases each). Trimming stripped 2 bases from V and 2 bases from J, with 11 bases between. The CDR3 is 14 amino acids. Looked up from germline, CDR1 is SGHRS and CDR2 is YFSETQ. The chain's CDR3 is CASSLWGATYEQYF. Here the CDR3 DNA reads TGCGCCAGCAGCTTATGGGGGGCCACCTACGAGCAGTACTTC.

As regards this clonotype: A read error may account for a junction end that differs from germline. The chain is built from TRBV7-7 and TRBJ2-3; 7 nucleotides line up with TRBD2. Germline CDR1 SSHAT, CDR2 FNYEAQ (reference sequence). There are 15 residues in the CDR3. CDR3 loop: CASSPASGSTDTQYF. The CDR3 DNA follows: TGTGCTAGCAGCCCAGCTAGCGGAAGCACAGATACGCAGTATTTT.

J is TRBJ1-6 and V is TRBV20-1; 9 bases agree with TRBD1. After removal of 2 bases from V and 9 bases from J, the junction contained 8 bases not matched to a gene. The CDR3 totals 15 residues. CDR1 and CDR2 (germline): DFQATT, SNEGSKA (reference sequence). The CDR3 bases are TGCAGTGCTAGACGGCCGGGACAGGGAGTTTCACCCCTCCACTTT. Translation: CSARRPGQGVSPLHF.

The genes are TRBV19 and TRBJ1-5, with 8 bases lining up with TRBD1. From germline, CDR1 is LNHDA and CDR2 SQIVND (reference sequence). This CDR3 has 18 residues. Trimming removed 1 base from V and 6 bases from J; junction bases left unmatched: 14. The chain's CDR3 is CASSIVRAGGRKTQPQHF. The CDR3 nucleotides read TGTGCCAGTAGTATAGTCAGGGCAGGGGGCCGGAAGACTCAGCCCCAGCATTTT.

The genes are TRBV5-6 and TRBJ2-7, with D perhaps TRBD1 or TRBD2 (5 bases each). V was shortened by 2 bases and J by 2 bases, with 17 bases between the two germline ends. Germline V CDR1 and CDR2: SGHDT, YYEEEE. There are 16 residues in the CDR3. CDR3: CASSLAFGGLTYEQYF. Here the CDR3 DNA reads TGTGCCAGCAGCTTAGCGTTTGGGGGTCTGACCTACGAGCAGTACTTC.

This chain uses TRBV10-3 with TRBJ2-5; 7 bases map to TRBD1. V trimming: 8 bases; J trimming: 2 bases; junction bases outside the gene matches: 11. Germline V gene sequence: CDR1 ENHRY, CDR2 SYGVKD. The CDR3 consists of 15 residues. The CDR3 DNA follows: TGTGCCATCCGGAGCGGAGACAGGGTTCAAGAGACCCAGTACTTC. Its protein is CAIRSGDRVQETQYF.

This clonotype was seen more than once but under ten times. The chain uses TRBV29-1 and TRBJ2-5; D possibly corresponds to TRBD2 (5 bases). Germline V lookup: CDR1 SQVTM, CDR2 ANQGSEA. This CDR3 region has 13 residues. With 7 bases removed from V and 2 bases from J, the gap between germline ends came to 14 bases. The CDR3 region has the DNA TGCAGCGCTGCTGGGGAGCCACAAGAGACCCAGTACTTC. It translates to CSAAGEPQETQYF.

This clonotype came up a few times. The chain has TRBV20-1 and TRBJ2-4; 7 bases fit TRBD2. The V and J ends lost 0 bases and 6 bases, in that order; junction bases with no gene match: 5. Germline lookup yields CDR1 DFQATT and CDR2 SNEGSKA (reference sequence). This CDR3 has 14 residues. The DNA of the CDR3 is TGCAGTGCTAGAGAGGGAGGGAATGTAAACATTCAGTACTTC. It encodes CSAREGGNVNIQYF.

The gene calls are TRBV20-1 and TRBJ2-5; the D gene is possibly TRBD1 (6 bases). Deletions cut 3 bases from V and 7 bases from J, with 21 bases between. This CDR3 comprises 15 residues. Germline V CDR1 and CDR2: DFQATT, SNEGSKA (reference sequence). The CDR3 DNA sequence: TGCAGTGCTAGTCAATCCGGGACATCCCGGGGGACCCAGTACTTC. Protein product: CSASQSGTSRGTQYF.

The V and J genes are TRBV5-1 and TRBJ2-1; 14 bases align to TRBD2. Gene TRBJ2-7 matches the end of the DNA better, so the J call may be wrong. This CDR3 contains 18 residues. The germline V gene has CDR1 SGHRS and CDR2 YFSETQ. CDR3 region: CASSYGLAGGSSYNEQYF. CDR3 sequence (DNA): TGCGCCAGCAGCTACGGACTAGCGGGGGGCAGCTCCTACAATGAGCAGTACTTC.